This T cell receptor beta chain was recorded in a study of T cell responses to AZD1222 COVID-19 vaccine. Germline CDR1 is MNHEY and CDR2 is SMNVEV (reference sequence). CDR3 length: 12 amino acids. With 4 bases removed from V and 8 bases from J, the gap between germline ends came to 8 bases. The repertoire was sequenced with immunoSEQ multiplex PCR; TCRdb's copy has only in-frame clones and lacks some. Of about 150,000 clones in the sample, more than 85% were seen once. The chain links TRBV27 to TRBJ2-2; D uncertain. This clonotype originated in an adult who received the AZD1222 COVID-19 vaccine. Here the sequenced sample was peripheral blood, taken 28 days after the second AZD1222 dose. The CDR3 spells CASSSYVGELFF. The CDR3 region has the DNA TGTGCCAGCAGTTCGTATGTGGGGGAGCTGTTTTTT.